The 32 T cell receptor beta chains listed next were all sequenced from one sample in a study of neurological immune-mediated disorders. From the 5' RACE reads, TCRdb called clonotypes with MiXCR, one entry per CDR3 protein. This table holds around 46,000 distinct CDR3 sequences, roughly 23% found once. Material: PBMCs. These receptors were collected from a woman between 65 and 79 years old in good health.

V and J are TRBV5-6 and TRBJ1-1; weak D call: TRBD1 (5 bases). V was pared by 1 base and J by 9 bases, with 22 bases between. Germline V CDR1 and CDR2: SGHDT, YYEEEE. This CDR3 spans 16 amino acids. In DNA form, the CDR3 reads TGTGCCAGCAGCTTGTTGCCAGGGTCCCAAAGTTACAAAGCTTTCTTT. Amino acid sequence: CASSLLPGSQSYKAFF.

This clonotype came up many times. V is TRBV15 and J is TRBJ1-5; 10 bases map to TRBD1. Germline CDR1 and CDR2: LNHNV and YYDKDF (reference sequence). Trimming took 3 bases from V and 5 from J; bases not matched to a gene: 4. CDR3 length: 15 residues. The CDR3 DNA reads TGTGCCACCAGCAGTGGGGACAGGGGACATCAGCCCCAGCATTTT. Amino acids: CATSSGDRGHQPQHF. The complete variable domain, with remaining parts taken from reference TRBV15 and TRBJ1-5, reads DAMVIQNPRYQVTQFGKPVTLSCSQTLNHNVMYWYQQKSSQAPKLLFHYYDKDFNNEADTPDNFQSRRPNTSFCFLDIRSPGLGDTAMYLCATSSGDRGHQPQHFGDGTRLSIL.

The genes are TRBV28 and TRBJ2-2; TRBD1 matches at 7 bases. Germline assignment: CDR1 MDHEN and CDR2 SYDVKM. V dropped 5 bases and J dropped 1; count of bases not matched to a gene: 7. This CDR3 is 16 amino acids long. In DNA form, the CDR3 reads TGTGCCAGCAGTCAACAGGGGAAGCTGAACACCGGGGAGCTGTTTTTT. It specifies CASSQQGKLNTGELFF. The full variable domain, with the rest looked up from reference TRBV28 and TRBJ2-2, is DVKVTQSSRYLVKRTGEKVFLECVQDMDHENMFWYRQDPGLGLRLIYFSYDVKMKEKGDIPEGYSVSREKKERFSLILESASTNQTSMYLCASSQQGKLNTGELFFGEGSRLTVL.

This clonotype occurred many times. The chain combines TRBV5-8 with TRBJ2-7; D unclear. V lost 2 bases and J lost 2, with 11 bases in between. Germline V gives CDR1 SGHTS, CDR2 YDEGEE. CDR3 size: 14 residues. The CDR3: CASSFTVPTYEQYF. In nucleotides, the CDR3 is TGTGCCAGCAGCTTTACCGTCCCCACCTACGAGCAGTACTTC.

The chain links TRBV27 to TRBJ2-1; a possible D gene is TRBD1 (7 bases). CDR1 is MNHEY and CDR2 is SMNVEV in the germline V gene (reference sequence). CDR3 length: 15 amino acids. V lost 5 bases to trimming and J lost 3 bases, with 14 bases between them. This chain's CDR3 is CASSVLQGGYNEQFF. CDR3 nucleotides: TGTGCCAGCAGTGTATTGCAGGGGGGCTACAATGAGCAGTTCTTC.

This clonotype has a count of ten or more. The genes are TRBV7-3 and TRBJ1-2; D is unclear. Germline V gives CDR1 SGHTA, CDR2 FQGTGA. V lost 2 bases and J 6 bases, leaving 7 bases between the germline ends. CDR3 length: 12 amino acids. The CDR3: CASSLSGNGYTF. CDR3 in DNA: TGTGCCAGCAGCTTATCTGGGAATGGCTACACCTTC.

This clonotype was seen a few times. One base away lies a much larger clone, so this may be a sequencing read error. The chain joins TRBV9 to TRBJ2-2; D is undetermined. Germline V CDR1 and CDR2: SGDLS, YYNGEE. The CDR3 is 15 amino acids. In nucleotides, the CDR3 is TGTGCCAGCGGCGTACAGTCTAATTACGCCGGGGAGCTGTTTTTT. Protein sequence: CASGVQSNYAGELFF.

CDR3 sequence: CSASEGRLNTEAFF. CDR3 coding DNA: TGCAGTGCTTCGGAGGGACGGTTGAACACTGAAGCTTTCTTT. V is TRBV20-1 and J is TRBJ1-1; weak D call: TRBD1 (5 bases). V gave up 5 bases and J gave up 0 bases, with 13 bases separating them. The CDR3 is 14 residues long. Germline V CDR1 and CDR2: DFQATT, SNEGSKA (reference sequence).

This clonotype was detected many times. The junction departs from the called germline gene at one end, perhaps through a read error. This sequence joins TRBV5-1 and TRBJ1-5; D remains ambiguous. This CDR3 has 15 amino acids. Germline-derived CDR1 and CDR2 are SGHRS and YFSETQ. Here the CDR3 DNA reads TGTGCCAGCAGTTTGATGGGGAATAGCAATCAGCCCCAGCATTTT. Its translation is CASSLMGNSNQPQHF.

This clonotype was counted ten times or more. This sequence joins TRBV5-6 and TRBJ1-1; weak D call: TRBD1 (6 bases). The CDR3 runs to 14 residues. V gave up 1 base and J gave up 2 bases, with 9 bases separating them. Germline V CDR1 and CDR2: SGHDT, YYEEEE. In DNA, the CDR3 is TGTGCCAGCAGCTTGAGGGGGATCAACACTGAAGCTTTCTTT. Protein product: CASSLRGINTEAFF.

This clonotype appeared many times. The CDR3 region is CASSFGGTDTQYF. The CDR3 DNA reads TGTGCCAGCAGTTTTGGGGGGACAGATACGCAGTATTTT. J is TRBJ2-3 and V is TRBV28, with D possibly being TRBD2 (6 bases). V lost 3 bases to trimming and J lost 3 bases, with 7 bases between them. The CDR3 totals 13 residues. CDR1 and CDR2 from the germline V gene are MDHEN and SYDVKM.

Ten or more counts support this clonotype. The chain links TRBV2 to TRBJ1-1; D might be TRBD1 (6 bases). This CDR3 comprises 13 residues. Trimming left V 11 bases short and J 1 base short, with 14 bases between. Germline lookup yields CDR1 SNHLY and CDR2 FYNNEI. The CDR3 bases are TGTGCCGGATCTTCAGGGGCGAACACTGAAGCTTTCTTT. Residues: CAGSSGANTEAFF. The variable domain in full, with the rest retrieved from reference TRBV2 and TRBJ1-1, is EPEVTQTPSHQVTQMGQEVILRCVPISNHLYFYWYRQILGQKVEFLVSFYNNEISEKSEIFDDQFSVERPDGSNFTLKIRSTKLEDSAMYFCAGSSGANTEAFFGQGTRLTVV.

This clonotype was seen many times. This chain uses TRBV28 with TRBJ2-1, with 7 positions matching TRBD2. V gave up 8 bases and J gave up 8 bases; unmatched junction bases: 6. CDR3 length: 12 amino acids. Looked up from germline, CDR1 is MDHEN and CDR2 is SYDVKM. This CDR3 is CASFGRIDEQFF. The CDR3 DNA reads as TGTGCCAGCTTCGGGAGGATCGATGAGCAGTTCTTC.

This clonotype has at least ten counts. The V and J genes are TRBV5-1 and TRBJ2-5, with 7 nucleotides matching TRBD2. With V trimmed by 1 base and J by 2 bases, 5 bases remained unmatched. Germline CDR1 and CDR2: SGHRS and YFSETQ. The CDR3 has 15 amino acids. The CDR3 DNA follows: TGCGCCAGCAGCTTGAATAGCGGGCGTCAAGAGACCCAGTACTTC. It translates to CASSLNSGRQETQYF.

There are many counts of this clonotype. The V gene is TRBV29-1, the J gene TRBJ2-1; 7 bases are shared with TRBD1. The CDR3 is made up of 15 amino acids. Germline lookup yields CDR1 SQVTM and CDR2 ANQGSEA. The CDR3 sequence: CTTLTIETGNNEQFF. The CDR3 nucleotides are TGCACTACGTTGACAATAGAGACAGGGAACAATGAGCAGTTCTTC.

The rearrangement uses TRBV5-1 and TRBJ2-6, with 8 positions matching TRBD2. Germline assignment: CDR1 SGHRS and CDR2 YFSETQ. This CDR3 is built from 15 residues. V lost 4 bases and J lost 4; bases outside the gene matches: 4. The CDR3 bases are TGCGCCAGCAGCGCGGGGGGCGCCGGGGCCAACGTCCTGACTTTC. Translated, it gives CASSAGGAGANVLTF.

This clonotype was counted many times. This sequence joins TRBV29-1 and TRBJ2-1; D possibly corresponds to TRBD2 (6 bases). This CDR3 has 14 amino acids. Germline CDR1 and CDR2: SQVTM and ANQGSEA. V lost 7 bases, J lost 4 bases, and 17 bases lay in between. CDR3 residues: CSASEGGYYNEQFF. In nucleotides, the CDR3 is TGCAGCGCGTCGGAGGGAGGCTATTACAATGAGCAGTTCTTC.

The chain has TRBV7-8 and TRBJ1-6; D is ambiguous. Deletions cut 2 bases from V and 13 bases from J, with 15 bases between. Germline-derived CDR1 and CDR2 are SGHVS and FQNEAQ. The CDR3 extends over 14 amino acids. CDR3 DNA: TGTGCCAGCAGCTTATCAGCAGAGGGTTCGCCCCTCCACTTT. Translated: CASSLSAEGSPLHF.

This clonotype was counted many times. The genes are TRBV6-2 or TRBV6-3 and TRBJ2-2; unclear D gene. V lost 6 bases and J 0 bases, leaving 14 bases between the germline ends. CDR3 length: 16 amino acids. Per the germline V gene, CDR1 is MNHEY and CDR2 is SVGEGT. Here the CDR3 DNA reads TGTGCCAGCAGCTACGAGACGCCCGCGAACACCGGGGAGCTGTTTTTT. Translating gives CASSYETPANTGELFF.

This clonotype has at least ten counts. The V call is TRBV6-5, the J call TRBJ2-1, with 7 bases matching TRBD2. Germline values: CDR1 MNHEY, CDR2 SVGAGI. Trimming at V came to 0 bases and at J to 9 bases, leaving 11 bases not matched to a gene. The CDR3 runs to 16 residues. The CDR3 is CASSYSRETLRGEQFF. The CDR3 DNA reads as TGTGCCAGCAGTTACTCGCGGGAGACCCTTAGGGGTGAGCAGTTCTTC.

A remark on this clonotype: Mismatch with germline at one junction end may stem from a read error. J is TRBJ2-5 and V is TRBV20-1; D unclear. This CDR3 is 11 amino acids long. Germline values: CDR1 DFQATT, CDR2 SNEGSKA (reference sequence). The CDR3 DNA is TGCAGTGAGAGGATTGTGGAGACCCAGTATTTC. Translated, it gives CSERIVETQYF.

The table lists this clonotype with many counts. The rearrangement uses TRBV20-1 and TRBJ2-1; tentatively, D is TRBD2 (6 bases). Per germline, CDR1 DFQATT and CDR2 SNEGSKA (reference sequence). Trimming left V 7 bases short and J 5 bases short, with 21 bases between. The CDR3 runs 15 residues. Here the CDR3 DNA reads TGCAGTGACCTGGTCGTCGGGAGAATCCACAATGAGCAGTTCTTC. Its translation: CSDLVVGRIHNEQFF.

In this sample, this clonotype turned up many times. CDR3 amino acids: CASSPQTGSGANVLTF. The CDR3 region has the DNA TGCGCCAGCAGCCCGCAGACAGGGTCTGGGGCCAACGTCCTGACTTTC. The V call is TRBV5-1, the J call TRBJ2-6, with 7 bases that match TRBD1. The CDR3 is 16 amino acids. The junction had 5 bases not matched to a gene; V was cut back by 4 bases and J by 1 base. Germline V gives CDR1 SGHRS, CDR2 YFSETQ.

This clonotype came up many times. This chain links TRBV7-2 with TRBJ2-1; maybe TRBD2 (5 bases). Germline V gene lookup returns CDR1 SGHTA and CDR2 FQGNSA. This CDR3 is 14 amino acids long. V lost 5 bases to trimming and J lost 4 bases, with 12 bases between them. DNA of the CDR3: TGTGCCAGCAGCCCAACTAGAGATTACAATGAGCAGTTCTTC. This encodes CASSPTRDYNEQFF.

This clonotype was seen ten or more times. This rearrangement joins TRBV5-1 to TRBJ1-4; D possibly corresponds to TRBD1 (6 bases). The CDR3 spans 15 residues. From germline, CDR1 is SGHRS and CDR2 YFSETQ. V was clipped by 5 bases and J by 2 bases, with 13 bases between them. The CDR3 loop reads CASRPTGTTNEKLFF. DNA for the CDR3: TGCGCCAGCAGGCCTACAGGGACGACTAATGAAAAACTGTTTTTT.

The CDR3 protein is CASSPPDSQETQYF. DNA for the CDR3: TGTGCCAGCTCACCACCGGACAGCCAAGAGACCCAGTACTTC. The chain carries TRBV18 and TRBJ2-5; tentatively, D is TRBD1 (6 bases). Germline CDR1 KGHSH, CDR2 LQKENI. Trimming stripped 0 bases from V and 1 base from J, with 6 bases between. This CDR3 has 14 amino acids.

The CDR3 DNA is TGCAGTGCGGTGGGAGTAGCGGGTCAAGAGACCCAGTACTTC. Protein product: CSAVGVAGQETQYF. This chain uses TRBV20-1 with TRBJ2-5, with TRBD2 matching 7 bases. The CDR3 extends over 14 amino acids. Germline CDR1 and CDR2: DFQATT and SNEGSKA (reference sequence). V dropped 6 bases and J dropped 2; count of bases not matched to a gene: 9.

This clonotype was counted at least ten times. The chain uses TRBV24-1 and TRBJ2-5, with 9 bases identical to TRBD1. Germline CDR1 and CDR2: KGHDR and SFDVKD. The CDR3 is 12 residues long. The CDR3 sequence: CGSQGAEETQYF. The DNA of the CDR3 is TGTGGATCACAGGGGGCGGAAGAGACCCAGTACTTC.

This clonotype has at least ten counts. The V and J genes are TRBV20-1 and TRBJ2-2; no definite D call. V shed 6 bases and J shed 6 bases, with 20 bases lying between them. Germline V gene lookup returns CDR1 DFQATT and CDR2 SNEGSKA (reference sequence). This CDR3 has 15 amino acids. The CDR3 reads CSAKRQGFGAGELFF. CDR3 DNA sequence: TGCAGTGCAAAAAGACAAGGATTTGGCGCCGGGGAGCTGTTTTTT.

This clonotype was seen at least ten times. The chain combines TRBV9 with TRBJ1-1; TRBD1 might be the D (6 bases). Per the germline V gene, CDR1 is SGDLS and CDR2 is YYNGEE. The CDR3 is made up of 15 amino acids. The ends were cut back, 2 bases at V and 3 bases at J, with 14 bases in the middle. The CDR3 DNA follows: TGTGCCAGCAGCGTCCTCGGGGGGCGGGACACTGAAGCTTTCTTT. Its protein is CASSVLGGRDTEAFF.

This clonotype was picked up many times. The chain carries TRBV6-6 and TRBJ2-7; 8 bases align to TRBD2. The CDR3 extends over 15 amino acids. V shed 6 bases and J 1 base; nucleotides not matched to a gene: 8. From germline, CDR1 is MNHNY and CDR2 SVGAGI (reference sequence). CDR3 protein: CASSRGGIGSYEQYF. In DNA, the CDR3 is TGTGCCAGCAGCCGGGGGGGGATTGGTTCCTACGAGCAGTACTTC.

As DNA, the CDR3 is TGTGCCAGCAGCCGGGGACAGGAGTTTTCCACTGAAGCTTTCTTT. It is translated as CASSRGQEFSTEAFF. The chain couples TRBV4-2 to TRBJ1-1, with 8 nucleotides matching TRBD1. The J segment lost 4 bases and the V segment lost 4 bases, leaving 8 bases of the junction unmatched. There are 15 residues in the CDR3. The germline gives CDR1 LGHNA, CDR2 YNFKEQ.